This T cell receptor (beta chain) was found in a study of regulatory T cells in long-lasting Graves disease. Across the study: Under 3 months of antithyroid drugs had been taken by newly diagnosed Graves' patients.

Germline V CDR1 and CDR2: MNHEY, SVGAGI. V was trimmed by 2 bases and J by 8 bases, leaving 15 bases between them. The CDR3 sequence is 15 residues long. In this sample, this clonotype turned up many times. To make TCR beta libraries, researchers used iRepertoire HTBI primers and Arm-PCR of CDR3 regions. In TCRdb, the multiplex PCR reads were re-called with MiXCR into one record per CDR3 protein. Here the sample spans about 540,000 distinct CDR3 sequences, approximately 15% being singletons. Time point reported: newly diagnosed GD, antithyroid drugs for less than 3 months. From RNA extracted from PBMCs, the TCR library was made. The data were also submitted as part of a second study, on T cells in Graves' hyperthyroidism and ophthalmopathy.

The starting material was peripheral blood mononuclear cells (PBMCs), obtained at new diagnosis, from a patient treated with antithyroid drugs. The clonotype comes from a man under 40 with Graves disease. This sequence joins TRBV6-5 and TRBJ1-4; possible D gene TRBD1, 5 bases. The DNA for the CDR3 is TGTGCCAGCAGTTACGAAGGAGGGGCTGGGGAAAAACTGTTTTTT. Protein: CASSYEGGAGEKLFF.